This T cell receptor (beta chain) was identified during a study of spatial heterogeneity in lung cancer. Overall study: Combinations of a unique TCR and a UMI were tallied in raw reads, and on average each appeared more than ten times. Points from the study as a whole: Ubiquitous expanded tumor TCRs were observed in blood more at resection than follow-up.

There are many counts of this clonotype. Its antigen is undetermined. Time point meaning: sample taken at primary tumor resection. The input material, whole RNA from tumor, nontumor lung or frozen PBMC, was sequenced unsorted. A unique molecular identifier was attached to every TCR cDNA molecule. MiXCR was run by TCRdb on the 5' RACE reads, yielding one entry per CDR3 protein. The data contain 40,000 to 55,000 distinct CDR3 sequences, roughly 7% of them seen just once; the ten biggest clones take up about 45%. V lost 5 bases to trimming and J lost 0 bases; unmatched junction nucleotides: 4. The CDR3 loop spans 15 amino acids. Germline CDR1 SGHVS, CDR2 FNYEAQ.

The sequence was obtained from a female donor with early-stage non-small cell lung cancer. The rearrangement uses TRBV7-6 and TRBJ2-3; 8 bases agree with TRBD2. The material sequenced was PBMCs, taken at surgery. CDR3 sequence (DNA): TGTGCCAGCAGCCAAGCGGGGGAGAGCACAGATACGCAGTATTTT. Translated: CASSQAGESTDTQYF.